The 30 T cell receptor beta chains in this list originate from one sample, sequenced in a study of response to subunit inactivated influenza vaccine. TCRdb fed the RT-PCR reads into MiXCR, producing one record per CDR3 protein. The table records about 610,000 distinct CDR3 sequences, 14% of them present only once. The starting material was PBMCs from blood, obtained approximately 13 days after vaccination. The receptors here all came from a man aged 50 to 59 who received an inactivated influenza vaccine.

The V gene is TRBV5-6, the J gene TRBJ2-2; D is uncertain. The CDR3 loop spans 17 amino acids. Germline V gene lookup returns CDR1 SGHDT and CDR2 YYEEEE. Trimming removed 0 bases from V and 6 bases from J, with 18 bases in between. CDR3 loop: CASSLANVLLDAGELFF. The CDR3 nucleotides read TGTGCCAGCAGCTTGGCAAACGTCCTCCTAGACGCCGGGGAGCTGTTTTTT.

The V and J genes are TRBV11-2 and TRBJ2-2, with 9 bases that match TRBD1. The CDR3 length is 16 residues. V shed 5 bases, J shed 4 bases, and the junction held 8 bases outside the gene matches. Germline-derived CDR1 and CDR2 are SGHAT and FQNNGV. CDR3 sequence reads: CASSPRGTGITGELFF. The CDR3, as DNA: TGTGCCAGCAGCCCCCGGGGGACAGGGATCACCGGGGAGCTGTTTTTT.

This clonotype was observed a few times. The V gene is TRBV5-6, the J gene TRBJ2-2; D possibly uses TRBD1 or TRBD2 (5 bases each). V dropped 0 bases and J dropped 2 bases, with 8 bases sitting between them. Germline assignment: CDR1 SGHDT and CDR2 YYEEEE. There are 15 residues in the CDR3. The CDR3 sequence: CASSLVGVNTGELFF. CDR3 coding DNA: TGTGCCAGCAGCTTGGTGGGGGTAAACACCGGGGAGCTGTTTTTT.

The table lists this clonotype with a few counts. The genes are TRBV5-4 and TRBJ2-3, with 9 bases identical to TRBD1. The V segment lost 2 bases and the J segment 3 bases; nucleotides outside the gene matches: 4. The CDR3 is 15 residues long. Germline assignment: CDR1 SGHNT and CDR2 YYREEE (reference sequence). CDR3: CASSLFGTGTDTQYF. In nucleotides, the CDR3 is TGTGCCAGCAGCTTATTTGGGACAGGGACAGATACGCAGTATTTT.

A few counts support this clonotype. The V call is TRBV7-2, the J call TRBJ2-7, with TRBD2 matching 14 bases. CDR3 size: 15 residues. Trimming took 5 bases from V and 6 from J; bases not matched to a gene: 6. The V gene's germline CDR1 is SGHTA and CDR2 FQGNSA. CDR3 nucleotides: TGTGCCAGCAGCCCTAGACTAGCGGGAGGGTCCGAGCAGTACTTC. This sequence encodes CASSPRLAGGSEQYF. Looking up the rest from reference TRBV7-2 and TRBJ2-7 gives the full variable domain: GAGVSQSPSNKVTEKGKDVELRCDPISGHTALYWYRQSLGQGLEFLIYFQGNSAPDKSGLPSDRFSAERTGGSVSTLTIQRTQQEDSAVYLCASSPRLAGGSEQYFGPGTRLTVT.

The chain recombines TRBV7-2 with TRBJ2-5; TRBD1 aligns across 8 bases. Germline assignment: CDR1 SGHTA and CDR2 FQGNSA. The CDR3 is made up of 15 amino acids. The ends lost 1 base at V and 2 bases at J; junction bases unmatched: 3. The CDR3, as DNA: TGTGCCAGCAGCTTAGGAAGGACAGGGCAAGAGACCCAGTACTTC. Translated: CASSLGRTGQETQYF.

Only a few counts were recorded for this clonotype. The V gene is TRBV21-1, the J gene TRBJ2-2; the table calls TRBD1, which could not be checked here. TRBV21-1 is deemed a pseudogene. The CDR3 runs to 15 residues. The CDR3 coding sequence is TGTGCCAGCAGCAAAGGTCGAGGGGACGCCGGGGAGCTGTTTTTT. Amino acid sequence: CASSKGRGDAGELFF.

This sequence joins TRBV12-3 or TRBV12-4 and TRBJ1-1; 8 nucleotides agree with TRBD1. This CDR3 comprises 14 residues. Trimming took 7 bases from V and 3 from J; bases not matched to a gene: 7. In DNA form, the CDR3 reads TGTGCCAGCACCCGGACAGGGTTTGACACTGAAGCTTTCTTT. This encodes CASTRTGFDTEAFF.

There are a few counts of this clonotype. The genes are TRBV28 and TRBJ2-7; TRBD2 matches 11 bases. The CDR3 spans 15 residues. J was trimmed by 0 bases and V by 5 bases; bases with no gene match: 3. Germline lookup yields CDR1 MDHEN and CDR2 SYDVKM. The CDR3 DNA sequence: TGTGCCAGCAGTATAGCGGGGGGGAGCTCCTACGAGCAGTACTTC. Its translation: CASSIAGGSSYEQYF.

CDR3 coding DNA: TGTGCCAGCAGAGAGGGTTGGGGGGCCACCTACGAGCAGTACTTC. Its protein product is CASREGWGATYEQYF. The chain recombines TRBV6-1 with TRBJ2-7; D is perhaps TRBD1 or TRBD2 (6 bases each). Germline V gene data show CDR1 as MNHNS and CDR2 as SASEGT. The CDR3 extends over 15 amino acids. V lost 6 bases and J 2 bases, leaving 17 bases between the germline ends.

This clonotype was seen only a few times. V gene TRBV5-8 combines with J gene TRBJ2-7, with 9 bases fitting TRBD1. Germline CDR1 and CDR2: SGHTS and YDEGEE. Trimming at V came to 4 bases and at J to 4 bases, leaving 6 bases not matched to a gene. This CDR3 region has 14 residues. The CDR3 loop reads CASSRRQGVYEQYF. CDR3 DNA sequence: TGTGCCAGCAGCCGACGACAGGGGGTGTACGAGCAGTACTTC.

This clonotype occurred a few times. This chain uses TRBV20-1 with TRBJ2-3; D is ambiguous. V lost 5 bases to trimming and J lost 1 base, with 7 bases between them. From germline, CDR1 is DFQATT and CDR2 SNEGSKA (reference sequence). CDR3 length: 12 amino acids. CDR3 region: CSAGRGTDTQYF. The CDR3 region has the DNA TGCAGTGCTGGTCGAGGCACAGATACGCAGTATTTT.

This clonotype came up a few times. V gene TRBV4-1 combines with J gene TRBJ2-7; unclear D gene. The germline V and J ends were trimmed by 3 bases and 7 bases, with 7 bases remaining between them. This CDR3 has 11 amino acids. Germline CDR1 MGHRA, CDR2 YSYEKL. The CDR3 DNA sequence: TGCGCCAGCAGCCACGCCATGGAGCAGTACTTC. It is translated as CASSHAMEQYF.

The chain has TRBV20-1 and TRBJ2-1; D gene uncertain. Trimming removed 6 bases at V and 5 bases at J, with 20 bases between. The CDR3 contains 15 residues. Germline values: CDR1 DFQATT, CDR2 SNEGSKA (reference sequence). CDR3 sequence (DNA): TGCAGTGCCCTAAGTGGGCCCCTCGGCAACAATGAGCAGTTCTTC. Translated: CSALSGPLGNNEQFF.

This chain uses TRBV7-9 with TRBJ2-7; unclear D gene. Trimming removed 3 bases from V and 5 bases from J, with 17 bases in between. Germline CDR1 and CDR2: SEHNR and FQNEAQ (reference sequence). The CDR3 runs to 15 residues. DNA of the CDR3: TGTGCCAGCAGCTTCCTTCGGACCCAAGGTAACGAGCAGTACTTC. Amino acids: CASSFLRTQGNEQYF.

The CDR3 protein is CSAFDWVVPNEQFF. The DNA for the CDR3 is TGCAGTGCCTTCGACTGGGTCGTACCCAATGAGCAGTTCTTC. The rearrangement links TRBV20-1 to TRBJ2-1; no clear D gene. Germline-derived CDR1 and CDR2 are DFQATT and SNEGSKA (reference sequence). V shed 6 bases and J shed 6 bases, with 18 bases lying between them. This CDR3 is built from 14 residues.

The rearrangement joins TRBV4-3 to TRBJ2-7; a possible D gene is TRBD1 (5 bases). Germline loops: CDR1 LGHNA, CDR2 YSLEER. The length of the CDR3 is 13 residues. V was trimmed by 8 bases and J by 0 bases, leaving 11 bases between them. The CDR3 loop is CASGQGGSYEQYF. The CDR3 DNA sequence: TGCGCCAGCGGTCAGGGCGGCTCCTACGAGCAGTACTTC.

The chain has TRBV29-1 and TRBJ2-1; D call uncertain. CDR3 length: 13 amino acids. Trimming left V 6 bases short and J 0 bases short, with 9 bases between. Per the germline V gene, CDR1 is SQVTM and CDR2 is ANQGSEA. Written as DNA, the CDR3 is TGCAGCGTAGCCCAGTTCTCCTACAATGAGCAGTTCTTC. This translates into CSVAQFSYNEQFF.

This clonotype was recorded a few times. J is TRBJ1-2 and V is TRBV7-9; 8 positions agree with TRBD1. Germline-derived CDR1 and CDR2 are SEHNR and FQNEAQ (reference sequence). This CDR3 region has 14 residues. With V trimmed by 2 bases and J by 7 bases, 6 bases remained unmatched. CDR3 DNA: TGTGCCAGCAGCTTATCAGGGGGCAGCCTTGGCTACACCTTC. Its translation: CASSLSGGSLGYTF.

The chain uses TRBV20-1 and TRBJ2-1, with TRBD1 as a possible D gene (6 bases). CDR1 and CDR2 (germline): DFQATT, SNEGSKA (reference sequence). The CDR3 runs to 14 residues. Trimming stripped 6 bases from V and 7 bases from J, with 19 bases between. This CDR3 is CSAALGAGVNEQFF. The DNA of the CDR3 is TGCAGTGCCGCGTTGGGGGCCGGGGTGAATGAGCAGTTCTTC.

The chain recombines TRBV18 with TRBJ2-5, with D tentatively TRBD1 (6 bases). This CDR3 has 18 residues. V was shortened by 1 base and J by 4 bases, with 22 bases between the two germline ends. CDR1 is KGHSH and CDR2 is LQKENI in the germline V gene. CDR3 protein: CASSPLPSLGTGRETQYF. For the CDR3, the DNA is TGTGCCAGCTCACCACTCCCATCATTAGGCACAGGGAGAGAGACCCAGTACTTC.

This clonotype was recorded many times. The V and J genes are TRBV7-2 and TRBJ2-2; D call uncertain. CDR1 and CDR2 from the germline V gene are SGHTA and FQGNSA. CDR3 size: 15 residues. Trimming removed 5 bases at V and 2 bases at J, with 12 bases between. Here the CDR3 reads CASSIDLTNTGELFF. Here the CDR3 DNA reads TGTGCCAGCAGCATAGACCTAACTAACACCGGGGAGCTGTTTTTT.

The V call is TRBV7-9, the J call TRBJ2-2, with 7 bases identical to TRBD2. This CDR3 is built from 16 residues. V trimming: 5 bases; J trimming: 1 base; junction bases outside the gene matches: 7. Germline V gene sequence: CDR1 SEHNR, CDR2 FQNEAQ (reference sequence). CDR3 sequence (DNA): TGTGCCAGCAGCCGGCCCGCGGGAGTGAACACCGGGGAGCTGTTTTTT. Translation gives CASSRPAGVNTGELFF.

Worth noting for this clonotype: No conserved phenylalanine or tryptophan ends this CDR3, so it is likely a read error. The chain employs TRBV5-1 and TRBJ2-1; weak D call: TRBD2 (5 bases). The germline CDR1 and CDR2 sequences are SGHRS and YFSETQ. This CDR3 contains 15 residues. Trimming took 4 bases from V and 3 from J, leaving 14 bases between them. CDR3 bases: TGCGCCAGCAGCCTGAGGGTGGTCGGCTACAATGAGCAGTTCCTC. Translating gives CASSLRVVGYNEQFL.

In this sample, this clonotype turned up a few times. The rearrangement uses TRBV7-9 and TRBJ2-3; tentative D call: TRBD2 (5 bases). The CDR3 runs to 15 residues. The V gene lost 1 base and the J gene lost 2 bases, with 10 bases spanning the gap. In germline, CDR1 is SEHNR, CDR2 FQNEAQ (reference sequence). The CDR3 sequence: CASSLGSGFTDTQYF. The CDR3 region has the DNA TGTGCCAGCAGCTTAGGCAGCGGATTCACAGATACGCAGTATTTT.

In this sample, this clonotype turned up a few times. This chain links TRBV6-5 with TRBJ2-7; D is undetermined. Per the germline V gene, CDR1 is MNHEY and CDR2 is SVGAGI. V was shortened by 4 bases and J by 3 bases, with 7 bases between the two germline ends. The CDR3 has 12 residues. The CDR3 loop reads CASSSANYEQYF. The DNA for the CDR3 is TGTGCCAGCAGTTCTGCCAACTACGAGCAGTACTTC.

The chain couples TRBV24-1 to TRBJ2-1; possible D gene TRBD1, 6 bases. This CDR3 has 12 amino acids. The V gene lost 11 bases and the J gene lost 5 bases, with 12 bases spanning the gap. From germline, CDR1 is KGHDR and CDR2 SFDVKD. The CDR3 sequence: CAIRGRNNEQFF. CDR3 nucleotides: TGTGCCATCAGGGGAAGGAACAATGAGCAGTTCTTC.

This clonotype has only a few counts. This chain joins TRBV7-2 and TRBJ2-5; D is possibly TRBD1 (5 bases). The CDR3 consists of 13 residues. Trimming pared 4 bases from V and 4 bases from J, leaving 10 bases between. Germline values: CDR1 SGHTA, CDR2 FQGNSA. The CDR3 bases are TGTGCCAGCAGCTACCAGGGAATAGAGACCCAGTACTTC. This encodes CASSYQGIETQYF.

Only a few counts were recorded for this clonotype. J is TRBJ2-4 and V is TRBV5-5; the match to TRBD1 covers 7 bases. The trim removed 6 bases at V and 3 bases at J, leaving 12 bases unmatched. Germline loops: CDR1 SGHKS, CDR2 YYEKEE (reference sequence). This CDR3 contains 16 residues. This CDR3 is CASTLKGASGKNIQYF. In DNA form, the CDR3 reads TGTGCCAGCACTCTAAAGGGGGCTTCGGGCAAAAACATTCAGTACTTC.

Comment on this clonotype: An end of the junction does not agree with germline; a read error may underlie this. In DNA form, the CDR3 reads TGTGCCAGCAGCCCGAGGGACGGTGGGGAAGCTTTCTTC. Amino acids: CASSPRDGGEAFF. The gene calls are TRBV7-2 and TRBJ2-4, with D perhaps being TRBD1 or TRBD2 (5 bases each). CDR3 size: 13 residues. The germline V gene has CDR1 SGHTA and CDR2 FQGNSA.